The 12 T cell receptor beta chains in this list originate from one sample, sequenced in a study of T cell responses to AZD1222 COVID-19 vaccine. Sequenced by immunoSEQ multiplex PCR; TCRdb stores in-frame clones only, minus some. This repertoire shows around 50,000 clones, 75% to 90% found once; its top ten account for roughly a sixth. The sample in question was peripheral blood, obtained on day 0 of AZD1222 vaccination. Receptor source: an adult in good health.

This chain uses TRBV19 with TRBJ1-1, with 9 positions matching TRBD1. There are 15 residues in the CDR3. Trimming removed 5 bases from V and 4 bases from J; junction bases left unmatched: 8. Germline CDR1 and CDR2: LNHDA and SQIVND (reference sequence). DNA for the CDR3: TGTGCCAGTAGTTCAGGGACAGGGAGGCGCACTGAAGCTTTCTTT. This gives the protein CASSSGTGRRTEAFF. Filled out from reference TRBV19 and TRBJ1-1, the complete variable domain reads DGGITQSPKYLFRKEGQNVTLSCEQNLNHDAMYWYRQDPGQGLRLIYYSQIVNDFQKGDIAEGYSVSREKKESFPLTVTSAQKNPTAFYLCASSSGTGRRTEAFFGQGTRLTVV.

DNA for the CDR3: TGTGCCAGCAGTTATGAGAGCTTGAACACTGAAGCTTTCTTT. Protein: CASSYESLNTEAFF. This chain uses TRBV6-6 with TRBJ1-1; D gene uncertain. Germline values: CDR1 MNHNY, CDR2 SVGAGI (reference sequence). The CDR3 extends over 14 amino acids. Trimming stripped 3 bases from V and 0 bases from J, with 8 bases between.

This chain joins TRBV28 and TRBJ1-2; D is perhaps TRBD1 (6 bases). Per the germline V gene, CDR1 is MDHEN and CDR2 is SYDVKM. The V and J ends lost 2 bases and 6 bases respectively, with 10 bases between them. This CDR3 is 13 amino acids long. The chain's CDR3 is CASSLIRGDGYTF. CDR3 sequence (DNA): TGTGCCAGCAGTTTAATCAGGGGAGATGGCTACACCTTC.

V and J are TRBV6-5 and TRBJ1-5, with 11 bases that match TRBD1. This CDR3 is 14 amino acids long. Trimming took 6 bases from V and 5 from J; bases not matched to a gene: 3. Germline CDR1 reads MNHEY; CDR2 reads SVGAGI. The CDR3 DNA sequence: TGTGCCAGCAGGGACAGGGGGCGCGATCAGCCCCAGCATTTT. It codes for CASRDRGRDQPQHF.

The V and J genes are TRBV14 and TRBJ1-4; D unclear. This CDR3 region has 14 residues. Germline CDR1 and CDR2: SGHDN and FVKESK. Trimming removed 6 bases from V and 5 bases from J, with 13 bases in between. The CDR3: CASRSGGNNEKLFF. The CDR3, as DNA: TGTGCCAGCAGGTCGGGCGGTAACAATGAAAAACTGTTTTTT.

This sequence joins TRBV10-3 and TRBJ2-6; no firm D call. The CDR3 is made up of 18 amino acids. Per the germline V gene, CDR1 is ENHRY and CDR2 is SYGVKD. Trimming stripped 4 bases from V and 0 bases from J, with 16 bases between. The CDR3 spells CAISVGVQINSGANVLTF. The CDR3 nucleotides read TGTGCCATCAGTGTTGGGGTACAGATAAACTCTGGGGCCAACGTCCTGACTTTC.

CDR3 region: CASSPTNTIYF. The CDR3 DNA reads as TGTGCCAGCAGCCCCACGAACACCATATATTTT. The genes are TRBV7-8 and TRBJ1-3; no clear D. The CDR3 extends over 11 amino acids. The V end was cut by 5 bases, the J end by 7 bases, with 6 bases between. CDR1 and CDR2 from the germline V gene are SGHVS and FQNEAQ.

This chain links TRBV14 with TRBJ2-1; D gene uncertain. The V gene's germline CDR1 is SGHDN and CDR2 FVKESK. V was cut by 3 bases and J by 0 bases, with 12 bases left in between. CDR3 length: 16 amino acids. The DNA of the CDR3 is TGTGCCAGCAGCCAGGCCGCGGCAAGCTCCTACAATGAGCAGTTCTTC. It codes for CASSQAAASSYNEQFF.

As to this clone: Other nucleotide sequences from this sample produce the same CDR3. The V gene is TRBV28, the J gene TRBJ2-7; D is unresolved. V lost 5 bases and J 3 bases, leaving 5 bases between the germline ends. The CDR3 is 11 residues long. Germline V CDR1 and CDR2: MDHEN, SYDVKM. The CDR3 protein is CASSLDYEQYF. The CDR3 DNA reads as TGTGCCAGCAGTCTGGACTACGAGCAGTACTTC.

The chain has TRBV28 and TRBJ1-6; 8 bases agree with TRBD1. CDR3 length equals 14 residues. Germline loops: CDR1 MDHEN, CDR2 SYDVKM. Germline trimming cut 6 bases from V and 9 bases from J; bases unmatched to any gene: 7. The CDR3 loop reads CASRGGQGTSPLHF. The CDR3 DNA is TGTGCCAGCAGGGGCGGACAGGGCACTTCACCCCTCCACTTT.

V usage is TRBV28 and J usage is TRBJ2-7; 8 positions agree with TRBD2. The CDR3 spans 15 residues. CDR1 MDHEN and CDR2 SYDVKM come from the germline V gene. V shed 6 bases, J shed 0 bases, and the junction held 7 bases outside the gene matches. The CDR3 region has the DNA TGTGCCAGCAGCCCCGGGGGGGCTGGCTCCTACGAGCAGTACTTC. The encoded protein is CASSPGGAGSYEQYF.

This clone was counted once. The chain recombines TRBV24-1 with TRBJ2-7, with unresolved D. Germline assignment: CDR1 KGHDR and CDR2 SFDVKD. V lost 6 bases and J lost 4, with 12 bases in between. The CDR3 length is 13 residues. CDR3 sequence (DNA): TGTGCCACCAGTCTCCTCTTCAAATACGAGCAGTACTTC. Translated: CATSLLFKYEQYF.